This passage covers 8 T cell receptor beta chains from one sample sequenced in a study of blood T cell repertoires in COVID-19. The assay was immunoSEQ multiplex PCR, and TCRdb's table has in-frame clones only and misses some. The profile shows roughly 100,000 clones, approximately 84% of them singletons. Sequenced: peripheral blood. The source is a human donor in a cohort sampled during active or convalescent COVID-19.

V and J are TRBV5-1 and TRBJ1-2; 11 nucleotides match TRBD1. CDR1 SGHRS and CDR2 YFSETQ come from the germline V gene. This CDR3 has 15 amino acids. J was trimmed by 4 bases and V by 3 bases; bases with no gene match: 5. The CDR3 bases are TGCGCCAGCAGCTCGTCGGGACAGGGGGTCTATGGCTACACCTTC. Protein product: CASSSSGQGVYGYTF.

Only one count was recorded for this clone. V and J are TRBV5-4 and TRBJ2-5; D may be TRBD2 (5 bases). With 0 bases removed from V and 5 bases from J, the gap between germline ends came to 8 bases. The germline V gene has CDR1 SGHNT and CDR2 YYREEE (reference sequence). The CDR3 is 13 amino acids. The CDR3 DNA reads TGTGCCAGCAGCTTGGTGGGCGGGGAGACCCAGTACTTC. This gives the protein CASSLVGGETQYF.

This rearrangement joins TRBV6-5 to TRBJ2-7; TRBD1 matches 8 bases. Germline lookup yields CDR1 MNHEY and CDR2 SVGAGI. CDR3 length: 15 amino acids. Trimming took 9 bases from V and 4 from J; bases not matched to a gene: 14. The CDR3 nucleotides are TGTGCCAGTGGACTGACAGGGGCCGTAGGGTACGAGCAGTACTTC. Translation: CASGLTGAVGYEQYF.

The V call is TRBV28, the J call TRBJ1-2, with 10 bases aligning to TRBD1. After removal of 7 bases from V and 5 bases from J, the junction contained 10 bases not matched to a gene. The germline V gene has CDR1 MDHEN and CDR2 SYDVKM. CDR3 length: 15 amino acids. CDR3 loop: CASTEHRDRGYGYTF. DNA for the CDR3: TGTGCCAGCACCGAACATCGGGACAGGGGATATGGCTACACCTTC.

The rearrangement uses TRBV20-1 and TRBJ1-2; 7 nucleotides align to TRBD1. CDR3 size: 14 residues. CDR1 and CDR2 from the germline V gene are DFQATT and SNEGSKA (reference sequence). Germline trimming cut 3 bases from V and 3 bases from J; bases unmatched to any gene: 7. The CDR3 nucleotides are TGCAGTGCTAGTTCGACAGGGAAGGACTATGGCTACACCTTC. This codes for CSASSTGKDYGYTF.

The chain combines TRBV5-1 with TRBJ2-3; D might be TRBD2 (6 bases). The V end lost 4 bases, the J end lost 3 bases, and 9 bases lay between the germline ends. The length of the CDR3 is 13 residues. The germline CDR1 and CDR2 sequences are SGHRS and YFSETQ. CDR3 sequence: CASSPGGTDTQYF. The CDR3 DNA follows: TGCGCCAGCAGCCCTGGGGGGACAGATACGCAGTATTTT.

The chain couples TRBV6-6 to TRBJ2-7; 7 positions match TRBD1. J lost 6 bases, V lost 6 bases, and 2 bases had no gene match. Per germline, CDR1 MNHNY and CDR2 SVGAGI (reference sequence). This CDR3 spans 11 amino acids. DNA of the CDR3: TGTGCCAGCAGGGCAGGGGGCGAGCAGTACTTC. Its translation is CASRAGGEQYF.

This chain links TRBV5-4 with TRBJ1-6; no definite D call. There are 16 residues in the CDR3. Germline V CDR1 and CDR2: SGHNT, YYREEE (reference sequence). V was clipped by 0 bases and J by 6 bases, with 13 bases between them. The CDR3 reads CASSLAFAGRNSPLHF. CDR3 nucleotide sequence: TGTGCCAGCAGCTTGGCCTTTGCAGGTCGTAATTCACCCCTCCACTTT.